The table lists the clone carrying this T cell receptor beta chain with a few counts. A sample-barcoded 5' primer and a J-beta primer mix were used in a second PCR of about 6 to 11 cycles. Each CDR3 protein gets one entry after TCRdb re-called the 5' RACE reads with MiXCR. Of about 1.5 million distinct CDR3 sequences listed, about 42% are singletons. This entry is derived from a study of blood T cells in healthy people across ages. CDR3 length: 12 amino acids. The ends were cut back, 5 bases at V and 3 bases at J, with 9 bases in the middle. Germline V lookup: CDR1 SGHRS, CDR2 YFSETQ. The source of this sequence is a woman in her late teens or twenties in good health. V usage is TRBV5-1 and J usage is TRBJ2-7; a weak D match, TRBD2 (5 bases). Material for sequencing was blood. The CDR3 bases are TGCGCCAGCAGGGAGGAGAACTACGAGCAGTACTTC. It encodes CASREENYEQYF.